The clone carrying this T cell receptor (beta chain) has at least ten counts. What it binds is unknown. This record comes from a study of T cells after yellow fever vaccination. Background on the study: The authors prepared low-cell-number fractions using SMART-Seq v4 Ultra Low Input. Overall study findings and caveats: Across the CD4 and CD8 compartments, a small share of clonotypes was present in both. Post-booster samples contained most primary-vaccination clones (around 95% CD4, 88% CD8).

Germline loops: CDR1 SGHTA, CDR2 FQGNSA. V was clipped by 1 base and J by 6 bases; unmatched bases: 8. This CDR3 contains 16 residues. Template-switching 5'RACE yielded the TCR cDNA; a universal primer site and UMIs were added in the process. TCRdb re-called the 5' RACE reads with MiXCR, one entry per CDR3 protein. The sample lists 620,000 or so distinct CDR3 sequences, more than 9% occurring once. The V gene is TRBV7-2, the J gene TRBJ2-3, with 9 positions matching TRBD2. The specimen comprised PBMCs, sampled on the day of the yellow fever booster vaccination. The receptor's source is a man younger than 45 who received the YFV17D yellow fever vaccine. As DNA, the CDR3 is TGTGCCAGCAGCTTAGGCGCGGGAGGGTCCATGGATACGCAGTATTTT. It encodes CASSLGAGGSMDTQYF. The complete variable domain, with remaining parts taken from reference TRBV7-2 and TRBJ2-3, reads GAGVSQSPSNKVTEKGKDVELRCDPISGHTALYWYRQSLGQGLEFLIYFQGNSAPDKSGLPSDRFSAERTGGSVSTLTIQRTQQEDSAVYLCASSLGAGGSMDTQYFGPGTRLTVL.